This entry lists 8 T cell receptor beta chains sequenced from one sample in a study of spatial heterogeneity in lung cancer. One entry per CDR3 protein results from TCRdb running MiXCR on the 5' RACE reads. The sample lists roughly 10,000 distinct CDR3 sequences, about 3.5% occurring once. Time point: sample taken at primary tumor resection. Whole RNA, isolated from tumor, nontumor lung or frozen PBMC, was sequenced without prior sorting. The sample was PBMCs, taken at surgery. All receptors come from a female donor with early-stage non-small cell lung cancer.

This clonotype was found many times. A library prepared for alpha chains yielded this beta chain as an off-target read; its size is of little meaning. This chain links TRBV24-1 with TRBJ2-5, with a weak D call TRBD1 (5 bases). CDR1 and CDR2 (germline): KGHDR, SFDVKD. V shed 4 bases and J shed 6 bases, with 11 bases lying between them. The CDR3 loop spans 13 amino acids. CDR3 nucleotide sequence: TGTGCCACCAGTGAAAAGGGGTCTCAGACCCAGTACTTC. Its protein is CATSEKGSQTQYF.

This clonotype was seen at least ten times. Found in a library prepared for alpha chains, this beta chain is an off-target read, and its abundance has little meaning. V and J are TRBV5-1 and TRBJ2-5; D is undetermined. Trimming took off 0 bases at V and 0 bases at J, with 3 bases between the two ends. The CDR3 consists of 13 residues. In germline, CDR1 is SGHRS, CDR2 YFSETQ. The CDR3 DNA reads as TGCGCCAGCAGCTTGGGGAACCAAGAGACCCAGTACTTC. Protein: CASSLGNQETQYF.

This clonotype showed up just a few times. In a library made to pick up alpha chains, this beta chain is a stray read with a size that means little. The chain combines TRBV20-1 with TRBJ1-4; 10 nucleotides agree with TRBD1. Germline trimming cut 3 bases from V and 7 bases from J; bases unmatched to any gene: 5. Germline CDR1 and CDR2: DFQATT and SNEGSKA (reference sequence). The CDR3 sequence is 14 residues long. The CDR3 reads CSASGTGEGEKLFF. CDR3 bases: TGCAGTGCTAGCGGGACAGGGGAGGGTGAAAAACTGTTTTTT.

As regards this clonotype: This beta chain represents an off-target read in a library built for alpha chains; its size is of limited meaning. The CDR3 coding sequence is TGTGCCAGTAGTACCCTCCCAAGAGACCTTAATCAGCCCCAGCATTTT. It translates to CASSTLPRDLNQPQHF. The rearrangement joins TRBV19 to TRBJ1-5; D is uncertain. V was cut by 4 bases and J by 4 bases, with 17 bases left in between. This CDR3 contains 16 residues. CDR1 and CDR2 (germline): LNHDA, SQIVND (reference sequence).

Notes on this clonotype: As an off-target read in a library built for alpha chains, this beta chain has a frequency of little significance. This chain joins TRBV7-2 and TRBJ1-1, with 8 bases that match TRBD1. The CDR3 extends over 17 amino acids. Germline V gene lookup returns CDR1 SGHTA and CDR2 FQGNSA. Trimming removed 0 bases from V and 4 bases from J; junction bases left unmatched: 10. The CDR3 is CASSLANLGQGTTEAFF. DNA of the CDR3: TGTGCCAGCAGCTTAGCGAACTTAGGACAGGGTACCACTGAAGCTTTCTTT.

This clonotype has just a few counts. Compared with germline, one end of the junction differs, possibly owing to a read error. This beta chain came through as a stray read in a library set up for alpha chains, and its size says little. This chain joins TRBV28 and TRBJ2-1; D might be TRBD2 (7 bases). The CDR3 loop spans 15 amino acids. Germline V gene data show CDR1 as MDHEN and CDR2 as SYDVKM. CDR3: CASSRAGQSSNEQFF. The CDR3 region has the DNA TGTGCCAGCAGTCGAGCGGGACAATCCTCCAATGAGCAGTTCTTC.

This clonotype was observed many times. Because the library targeted alpha chains, this beta chain is an off-target read whose size means little. In DNA, the CDR3 is TGTGCCAGCAGCCCTTTACGACTTCCAAACAATGAGCAGTTCTTC. Protein product: CASSPLRLPNNEQFF. The chain recombines TRBV6-2 or TRBV6-3 with TRBJ2-1, with no clear D. Germline V lookup: CDR1 MNHEY, CDR2 SVGEGT. There are 15 residues in the CDR3. Trimming removed 6 bases at V and 5 bases at J, with 17 bases between.

The table lists this clonotype with many counts. This beta chain turned up in a library designed for alpha chains; as an off-target read, its abundance says little. The rearrangement uses TRBV11-3 and TRBJ2-1; D remains ambiguous. Germline V gene data show CDR1 as SGHNT and CDR2 as YENEEA. The CDR3 totals 12 residues. V was trimmed by 3 bases and J by 6 bases, leaving 6 bases between them. In DNA, the CDR3 is TGTGCCAGCAGCTTCTCCGGCAATGAGCAGTTCTTC. It translates to CASSFSGNEQFF. The whole variable domain, filled in from reference TRBV11-3 and TRBJ2-1, reads EAGVVQSPRYKIIEKKQPVAFWCNPISGHNTLYWYLQNLGQGPELLIRYENEEAVDDSQLPKDRFSAERLKGVDSTLKIQPAELGDSAVYLCASSFSGNEQFFGPGTRLTVL.